These 26 T cell receptor beta chains came from one sample sequenced in a study of shared clonotypes between healthy human individuals. Sequenced by immunoSEQ multiplex PCR; TCRdb stores in-frame clones only, minus some. The sample lists approximately 500,000 clones, around 85% occurring once. The sample taken for sequencing was PBMCs. The origin of the receptors is a woman aged 40-49 years in good health. Some clones in this sample may be carry-over from other donors' samples.

As to this clone: A far larger clone is a single base away, which makes a read error likely. CDR3 amino acids: CATEGYMNTEAFF. The CDR3 DNA is TGTGCCACCGAGGGTTATATGAACACTGAAGCTTTCTTT. This sequence joins TRBV18 and TRBJ1-1; D is unclear. Trimming took off 10 bases at V and 0 bases at J, with 12 bases between the two ends. Looked up from germline, CDR1 is KGHSH and CDR2 is LQKENI. The CDR3 sequence is 13 residues long.

This clone was seen more than once but under ten times. A far larger clone is off by one base, so a read error is likely. At the DNA level, this CDR3 is encoded by other sequences in the same sample as well. This chain joins TRBV30 and TRBJ1-1; D not certain. Per germline, CDR1 GTSNPN and CDR2 SVGIG (reference sequence). The CDR3 runs 12 residues. The CDR3 bases are TGTGCCTGGAGATCAGAGAACACTGAAGCCTTCTTT. This sequence encodes CAWRSENTEAFF.

The rearrangement uses TRBV29-1 and TRBJ1-1, with D possibly TRBD1 on 6 matching bases. The CDR3 extends over 13 amino acids. Trimming removed 6 bases at V and 2 bases at J, with 13 bases between. CDR1 SQVTM and CDR2 ANQGSEA come from the germline V gene. The CDR3 bases are TGCAGCGTCTACAGGGCGGGAAACACTGAAGCTTTCTTT. Residues: CSVYRAGNTEAFF. The variable domain in full, completed from reference TRBV29-1 and TRBJ1-1, reads SAVISQKPSRDICQRGTSLTIQCQVDSQVTMMFWYRQQPGQSLTLIATANQGSEATYESGFVIDKFPISRPNLTFSTLTVSNMSPEDSSIYLCSVYRAGNTEAFFGQGTRLTVV.

CDR3 in DNA: TGTGCCTCAGGGGGGGCGCGTGGCAATCAGCCCCAGCATTTT. Translated: CASGGARGNQPQHF. The J gene is TRBJ1-5, the V gene TRBV9; 7 positions agree with TRBD1. CDR1 is SGDLS and CDR2 is YYNGEE in the germline V gene. With V trimmed by 10 bases and J by 2 bases, 9 bases remained unmatched. CDR3 length: 14 residues.

The rearrangement links TRBV6-1 to TRBJ1-1; a weak D match, TRBD1 (5 bases). Trimming removed 1 base from V and 3 bases from J, with 9 bases in between. The CDR3 loop spans 14 amino acids. Germline CDR1 reads MNHNS; CDR2 reads SASEGT. CDR3 in amino acids: CASSEGWGDTEAFF. The CDR3 DNA sequence: TGTGCCAGCAGTGAAGGATGGGGGGACACTGAAGCTTTCTTT.

The rearrangement uses TRBV25-1 and TRBJ2-5; no definite D call. In germline, CDR1 is MGHDK, CDR2 SYGVNS. The V gene lost 4 bases and the J gene lost 7 bases, with 13 bases spanning the gap. CDR3 length: 13 residues. DNA for the CDR3: TGTGCCAGCAGTGCCCCAAACGGGCGGACCCAGTACTTC. Its translation is CASSAPNGRTQYF. Full variable domain (rest looked up from reference TRBV25-1 and TRBJ2-5): EADIYQTPRYLVIGTGKKITLECSQTMGHDKMYWYQQDPGMELHLIHYSYGVNSTEKGDLSSESTVSRIRTEHFPLTLESARPSHTSQYLCASSAPNGRTQYFGPGTRLLVL.

In regard to this clone: At the DNA level, this CDR3 is encoded by other sequences in the same sample as well. The gene calls are TRBV5-1 and TRBJ1-4, with TRBD1 identical over 7 bases. V lost 0 bases and J lost 5; bases outside the gene matches: 4. This CDR3 is 15 amino acids long. Germline lookup yields CDR1 SGHRS and CDR2 YFSETQ. The CDR3 is CASSLGAGGNEKLFF. The CDR3, as DNA: TGCGCCAGCAGCTTGGGGGCAGGGGGAAATGAAAAACTGTTTTTT.

In the case of this clone: A far larger clone differs by one base, so this is likely a read error. The genes are TRBV5-4 and TRBJ2-2; no clear D. V shed 1 base and J shed 0 bases, with 7 bases lying between them. The CDR3 spans 15 residues. Germline CDR1 SGHNT, CDR2 YYREEE (reference sequence). CDR3 nucleotides: TGTGCCAGCAGCTTGTGCCTTCCGAACACCGGGGAGCTGTTTTTT. Encoded protein: CASSLCLPNTGELFF.

The chain combines TRBV27 with TRBJ2-7; either TRBD1 or TRBD2 may fit D (7 bases each). V shed 6 bases and J shed 6 bases, with 15 bases lying between them. Germline loops: CDR1 MNHEY, CDR2 SMNVEV (reference sequence). CDR3 length: 13 amino acids. The CDR3 nucleotides are TGTGCCAGCAGGCCCAGGGGGGGATCCGAGCAGTACTTC. This encodes CASRPRGGSEQYF.

The V gene is TRBV4-1, the J gene TRBJ2-6, with D uncertain. V gave up 2 bases and J gave up 4 bases, with 6 bases separating them. Looked up from germline, CDR1 is MGHRA and CDR2 is YSYEKL. This CDR3 region has 14 residues. In DNA form, the CDR3 reads TGCGCCAGCAGCCAAATTGAGGGGGCCAACGTCCTGACTTTC. Amino acids: CASSQIEGANVLTF.

V gene TRBV28 combines with J gene TRBJ1-1, with 7 nucleotides matching TRBD1. The V segment lost 8 bases and the J segment 1 base; nucleotides outside the gene matches: 4. Germline loops: CDR1 MDHEN, CDR2 SYDVKM. The CDR3 is made up of 13 amino acids. CDR3 residues: CASDRDPNTEAFF. CDR3 nucleotides: TGTGCCAGCGACAGGGATCCGAACACTGAAGCTTTCTTT.

This rearrangement joins TRBV27 to TRBJ2-2; 7 bases are a match to TRBD2. The CDR3 runs 14 residues. V lost 3 bases, J lost 9 bases, and 7 bases stayed unmatched. From germline, CDR1 is MNHEY and CDR2 SMNVEV (reference sequence). CDR3 sequence: CASSLGGSPRELFF. In nucleotides, the CDR3 is TGTGCCAGCAGTTTGGGGGGGAGTCCCCGGGAGCTGTTTTTT.

This clone came up many times. This rearrangement joins TRBV7-9 to TRBJ1-4; D is possibly TRBD1 (6 bases). The V end lost 6 bases, the J end lost 5 bases, and 16 bases lay between the germline ends. The CDR3 is 15 amino acids. Germline CDR1 and CDR2: SEHNR and FQNEAQ (reference sequence). DNA of the CDR3: TGTGCCAGCAGGGCCCGACAGGAGGCAAATGAAAAACTGTTTTTT. Its translation is CASRARQEANEKLFF.

On this clone: With a far larger clone one base away, a read error is the likely cause. J is TRBJ2-2 and V is TRBV5-4, with 9 bases aligning to TRBD2. CDR3 length: 16 residues. From germline, CDR1 is SGHNT and CDR2 YYREEE (reference sequence). V shed 4 bases, J shed 7 bases, and the junction held 11 bases outside the gene matches. The chain's CDR3 is CASSHWASGNNGELFF. The CDR3 bases are TGTGCCAGCAGCCATTGGGCTAGCGGGAATAACGGGGAGCTGTTTTTT.

The chain carries TRBV10-3 and TRBJ2-7; tentatively, D is TRBD2 (6 bases). CDR3 length: 15 amino acids. Trimming left V 5 bases short and J 3 bases short, with 17 bases between. Germline values: CDR1 ENHRY, CDR2 SYGVKD. CDR3 in DNA: TGTGCCATCAGTCCAACCACTAGCCCCAGCTACGAGCAGTACTTC. It specifies CAISPTTSPSYEQYF.

Of note for this clone: This likely traces to a read error, being one base from a far larger clone. Different DNA sequences within this sample yield the same CDR3. The chain couples TRBV6-1 to TRBJ2-3, with TRBD2 matching over 12 bases. The CDR3 is made up of 14 amino acids. Germline V gene data show CDR1 as MNHNS and CDR2 as SASEGT. V dropped 4 bases and J dropped 4; count of bases not matched to a gene: 0. The CDR3 DNA follows: TGTGCCAGCAGTGGACTAGCGGGGGCAGATACGCAGTATTTT. It translates to CASSGLAGADTQYF.

Only one count was recorded for this clone. The chain is built from TRBV28 and TRBJ1-1; D gene unclear. CDR3 length: 12 residues. Germline loops: CDR1 MDHEN, CDR2 SYDVKM. V lost 1 base, J lost 6 bases, and 6 bases lay in between. In DNA, the CDR3 is TGTGCCAGCAGTTTATCCGGCCCTGAAGCTTTCTTT. Its translation: CASSLSGPEAFF.

Worth noting for this clone: One base separates it from a far larger clone, so it is likely a read error. The sample has other DNA sequences that encode this CDR3 too. The chain uses TRBV30 and TRBJ2-4, with D unclear. This CDR3 is built from 14 residues. The germline V and J ends were trimmed by 2 bases and 5 bases, with 13 bases remaining between them. CDR1 and CDR2 from the germline V gene are GTSNPN and SVGIG (reference sequence). CDR3 sequence reads: CAWSSRGRENIQYF. The DNA for the CDR3 is TGTGCCTGGAGTTCACGCGGCCGGGAAAACATTCAGTACTTC.

Turning to this clone: A far larger clone lies a single base away; this is likely a read error. Other DNA sequences in the same sample also yield this CDR3. The chain employs TRBV11-2 and TRBJ1-2; no definite D call. This CDR3 comprises 10 residues. Germline lookup yields CDR1 SGHAT and CDR2 FQNNGV. This CDR3 is CASRAYGYTF. The DNA for the CDR3 is TGTGCCAGCAGGGCCTATGGCTACACATTC.

The chain joins TRBV28 to TRBJ1-3, with no clear D. The CDR3 contains 13 residues. V was trimmed by 3 bases and J by 0 bases, leaving 3 bases between them. Germline V gene data show CDR1 as MDHEN and CDR2 as SYDVKM. The CDR3 DNA is TGTGCCAGCAGTTTCCCCTCTGGAAACACCATATATTTT. Amino acid sequence: CASSFPSGNTIYF.

V and J are TRBV19 and TRBJ2-7; D is uncertain. Per germline, CDR1 LNHDA and CDR2 SQIVND (reference sequence). The germline V and J ends were trimmed by 3 bases and 6 bases, with 15 bases remaining between them. This CDR3 spans 14 amino acids. This chain's CDR3 is CASSMSPGMVEQYF. CDR3 bases: TGTGCCAGTAGTATGTCCCCGGGTATGGTCGAGCAGTACTTC.

V gene TRBV2 combines with J gene TRBJ2-5; D not certain. The CDR3 is made up of 14 amino acids. V lost 2 bases and J 5 bases, leaving 12 bases between the germline ends. The germline V gene encodes CDR1 SNHLY and CDR2 FYNNEI. CDR3 in amino acids: CASSEPSAPETQYF. CDR3 nucleotides: TGTGCCAGCAGTGAACCGTCGGCCCCGGAGACCCAGTACTTC.

The chain uses TRBV6-5 and TRBJ1-2, with D possibly TRBD1 on 5 matching bases. V lost 7 bases and J lost 4, with 13 bases in between. CDR3 length: 13 amino acids. The germline V gene encodes CDR1 MNHEY and CDR2 SVGAGI. Here the CDR3 DNA reads TGTGCCAGCACCAGCGCAGGGAGCTATGGCTACACCTTC. Amino acids: CASTSAGSYGYTF.

V and J are TRBV7-2 and TRBJ2-1; 13 bases map to TRBD2. This CDR3 spans 15 amino acids. Germline V gene data show CDR1 as SGHTA and CDR2 as FQGNSA. Trimming cost V 5 bases and J 9 bases; bases outside gene matches: 7. The CDR3 nucleotides are TGTGCCAGCAGCATCTTCCGGACTAGCGGGAGTGAGCAGTTCTTC. This encodes CASSIFRTSGSEQFF.

In DNA, the CDR3 is TGTGCCAGCAGCTGGACCGGGACTAACACAGATACGCAGTATTTT. It codes for CASSWTGTNTDTQYF. V and J are TRBV13 and TRBJ2-3, with 7 bases aligning to TRBD2. J was trimmed by 2 bases and V by 4 bases; bases with no gene match: 6. There are 15 residues in the CDR3. Germline V gives CDR1 PRHDT, CDR2 FYEKMQ (reference sequence).

The V call is TRBV7-9, the J call TRBJ2-1, with TRBD2 identical over 11 bases. Per germline, CDR1 SEHNR and CDR2 FQNEAQ (reference sequence). There are 15 residues in the CDR3. Trimming at V came to 7 bases and at J to 7 bases, leaving 9 bases not matched to a gene. Here the CDR3 DNA reads TGTGCCAGCACCATAGCGGGGGGGACGTGGAATGAGCAGTTCTTC. It codes for CASTIAGGTWNEQFF.